The text below deals with one T cell receptor beta chain. Its antigen remains undetermined. No base quality values were provided; no much bigger clone lies one nucleotide off. The data derive from a study of shared clonotypes between healthy human individuals (dated by TCRdb to about 2020). A note on the overall study: The cohort included a few men and a couple of women between 18 and 49 years of age. Leukapheresis yielded between about 0.85 and 10 billion PBMCs per donor. To increase sequencing depth and limit assay-specific biases, TCR repertoire library preparation and sequencing were carried out by different laboratories using diverse techniques. For each donor, three plates each were used for CD4 naive and CD4 memory, two plates were used for CD8 naive, and one plate was used for CD8 memory. To estimate repertoire size and how much clonotypes are shared between individuals, the study performed deep sequencing of blood TCR repertoires from roughly five healthy adults. What the study reported, not specific to this receptor: Sharing across several donors was observed for 4.5% to 6.5% of naive CD4, 3.5% of naive CD8, 2% to 2.5% of memory CD4, and over 0.3% of memory CD8 clonotypes. Incomplete sequencing was indicated by rarefaction of sorted-subset datasets, despite the large sequencing depth. The genetic and exposure-history diversity represented was limited by the small number of donors. Only blood was sampled, and tissue TCR repertoires likely differ from those in blood. Based on pairwise subsampling, the degree of clonotype sharing among donors was expected to be affected by sequencing depth. Higher generation probabilities were observed for clonotypes shared by all four sorted-subset donors than for non-shared clonotypes. Naive subsets generally had larger estimated clonotype richness than memory subsets did.

CD8 naive samples were obtained by positive selection for CCR7 among CD45RO-negative cells, yielding a CD45RA+CCR7+ population from which TemRA cells were excluded. The donors were healthy, HIV-negative adults who had no recently reported acute infections or vaccinations. Only Caucasian adults living in Nashville, Tennessee, USA were represented among the donors. Blood was collected by leukapheresis, and PBMCs were isolated by Ficoll-Histopaque density gradient centrifugation and then cryopreserved in liquid nitrogen vapor phase. Analytical flow cytometry was used to check the purity and quantity of each magnetically sorted T cell population. From each sorted fraction, genomic DNA was isolated and quantified by UV absorbance on a Nanodrop 2000c. From the cysteine through the phenylalanine, the CDR3 covers 22 amino acids. The entry retains the CDR3 DNA only, 66 bases that are in frame from base 1. From the germline V gene, CDR1 is SGHRS and CDR2 is YFSETQ. V ends up 1 base short and J 4 bases short, with an unmatched junction base count of 16.

Using the deep immunoSEQ assay, multiplex PCR amplified TCR CDR3 regions from genomic DNA. For each cell subset, the extracted genomic DNA was distributed evenly across all wells of several immunoSEQ 96-well plates, and each plate served as one replicate. For sorted subsets, roughly 200 ng genomic DNA, equal to about 30,000 T cell genomes, was loaded into each replicate PCR. Purified libraries were quantified with a Qubit 3.0 fluorometer, sized on a Bioanalyzer 2100, and re-quantified with the KAPA Library Quantification kit. Each immunoSEQ 96-well plate was sequenced on its own single-read 150-cycle Illumina NextSeq 550 flow cell. The paper's processing steps were these. Because only junctional sequences without quality scores were contained in the immunoSEQ output, filtering matching that applied to full-length reads could not be performed. Sequences were annotated with PyIR, a Python wrapper for IgBLAST v1.9, using IMGT germline references to assign V/J genes and CDR3. Any read was removed if the V/J assignment was weak (E-value above 1e-6), the CDR3 was missing, or the read contained stop codons, out-of-frame junctions, or ambiguous translated residues. A V3J clonotype was defined by an identical inferred V gene, J gene, and CDR3 amino acid sequence. The percentage overlap between two repertoires was calculated by dividing the number of shared unique clonotypes by the size of the smaller repertoire. Repertoire richness was assessed with RTK rarefaction, the Chao1 estimator, and Recon v2.1 estimates of unobserved clonotypes. Generation probabilities were computed with OLGA for all TCRbeta clonotypes obtained by the gDNA method from a handful of donors. Here the immuneACCESS table is served through TCRdb, limited to in-frame sequences with V and J called. Missing clones are a known gap in these copies; in checked studies unresolved V genes cover under half, and the rest lacks a known reason. V, J and clone size were drawn from that table, and D and trimming were deduced from the DNA. This sample comprises under 1 million clones, roughly 96% of them detected only once. Less than 0.25% of the sample rests with the top ten.

The sequence is built from TRBV5-1 and TRBJ2-2, with 16 middle bases fitting TRBD2. The receptor's source is a man aged 25 to 40 in good health. Input material: naive CD8+ T cells sorted from blood. The cell subset or site label, read with the paper, signifies: CD45RA+CCR7+. The CDR3 protein: CASSLRDPGLAGGPGSTGELFF. The nucleotide sequence is TGCGCCAGCAGCTTGAGGGACCCGGGACTAGCGGGAGGGCCGGGGAGCACCGGGGAGCTGTTTTTT.